This T cell receptor beta chain was captured by sequencing in a study of T cells in Graves' hyperthyroidism and ophthalmopathy. About the research overall: Pretreatment peripheral blood was obtained at initial diagnosis. General study findings and limits: From stable hyperthyroidism, ophthalmopathy was set apart by a 13 V-J model.

The investigators amplified TCR beta CDR3 regions from RNA transcripts. HTBI primers were used for first-round RT-PCR of the TCR CDR3. TCRdb re-called the multiplex PCR reads with MiXCR, one entry per CDR3 protein. This repertoire shows around 490,000 distinct CDR3 sequences, just under 20% found once; its top ten account for 47%. Under 3 months was the duration of disease in ophthalmopathy patients, who also had a Clinical Activity Score of at least 3 and a NOSPECS grade of at least 4. This clonotype was observed a few times. The antigen is not known. CDR3 size: 18 residues. Germline CDR1 is KGHSH and CDR2 is LQKENI. V lost 2 bases to trimming and J lost 0 bases, with 18 bases between them.

This TCR was recovered from a man aged 35-49 years with Graves' ophthalmopathy. Sequenced input: blood. V usage is TRBV18 and J usage is TRBJ2-3; no clear D. The CDR3 sequence is CASSPSPFRSDSTDTQYF. The CDR3 DNA reads TGTGCCAGCTCACCATCCCCCTTCAGGTCCGATAGCACAGATACGCAGTATTTT.